A selection of T cell receptor beta chains follows, all from one sample in a study of T cells in localized non-small cell lung cancer. Measured with immunoSEQ multiplex PCR; TCRdb has only the in-frame clones, and not every one. The data contain some 78,000 clones, just under 85% of them singletons. The specimen comprised peripheral blood, sampled before any cancer treatment. The receptors were gathered from a man aged 35-75 years with stage I lung adenocarcinoma. CDR3s include the opening cysteine and the closing phenylalanine or tryptophan. The D gene is left open where the match is weak. Not all rows give a size; the values are once, few, many and, for expanded clones, a class.

d_gene	j_gene	v_gene	abundance	CDR3aa	CDR3nt
TRBD1	TRBJ2-1	TRBV27	.	CTTGTGGLGQFF	TGTACCACCGGGACAGGGGGCTTAGGGCAGTTCTTC
TRBD2	TRBJ2-1	TRBV5-4	.	CASSLLAGGVNEQFF	TGTGCCAGCAGCCTCCTAGCGGGAGGTGTGAATGAGCAGTTCTTC
.	TRBJ1-2	TRBV13	once	CASSPMRDTHLYGYTF	TGTGCCAGCAGCCCTATGCGGGACACACATTTGTATGGCTACACCTTC
.	TRBJ1-1	TRBV5-1	once	CASSSGQLNTEAFF	TGCGCCAGCAGCTCAGGACAGCTCAACACTGAAGCTTTCTTT
.	TRBJ1-1	TRBV6-6	once	CASSAPGLNTEAFF	TGTGCCAGCAGCGCCCCCGGATTGAACACTGAAGCTTTCTTT
TRBD1	TRBJ2-3	TRBV10-3	.	CAISESGTGSTDTQYF	TGTGCCATCAGTGAGTCCGGGACAGGGTCCACAGATACGCAGTATTTT
.	TRBJ2-6	TRBV10-3	.	CAISEFGAGANVLTF	TGTGCCATCAGTGAGTTCGGGGCTGGGGCCAACGTCCTGACTTTC
TRBD1	TRBJ2-2	TRBV13	.	CASSPETGENTGELFF	TGTGCCAGCAGCCCCGAGACAGGGGAGAACACCGGGGAGCTGTTTTTT
.	TRBJ1-1	TRBV4-1	.	CASRGTLKNTEAFF	TGCGCCAGCAGGGGGACACTTAAGAACACTGAAGCTTTCTTT
.	TRBJ2-4	TRBV30	.	CAWTREGNIQYF	TGTGCCTGGACGAGGGAAGGAAACATTCAGTACTTC
.	TRBJ1-4	TRBV30	once	CAWKQGPSNEKLFF	TGTGCCTGGAAACAGGGACCATCTAATGAAAAACTGTTTTTT
.	TRBJ1-2	TRBV27	.	CASRSDRTNYGYTF	TGTGCCAGCAGGTCCGACAGGACTAACTATGGCTACACCTTC
TRBD2	TRBJ2-6	TRBV7-9	.	CASSDRLAGGPGANVLTF	TGTGCCAGCAGCGACCGACTAGCGGGGGGGCCCGGGGCCAACGTCCTGACTTTC
.	TRBJ2-5	TRBV28	.	CASSEGQETQYF	TGTGCCAGCAGCGAGGGGCAAGAGACCCAGTACTTC
TRBD1	TRBJ1-2	TRBV7-9	few	CASSAGTGNYGYTF	TGTGCCAGCAGCGCCGGGACAGGAAACTATGGCTACACCTTC
.	TRBJ1-3	TRBV6-1	.	CASSEGTGNTIYF	TGTGCCAGCAGTGAAGGAACTGGGAACACCATATATTTT
TRBD1	TRBJ2-2	TRBV7-9	.	CASSGRDRGNTGELFF	TGTGCCAGCAGCGGCCGTGACAGGGGGAACACCGGGGAGCTGTTTTTT
.	TRBJ1-5	TRBV6-5	few	CASSRLLHQPQHF	TGTGCCAGCAGCCGTCTCCTTCATCAGCCCCAGCATTTT
TRBD2	TRBJ2-1	TRBV19	.	CASSIVWGMGTTNYNEQFF	TGTGCCAGTAGTATAGTATGGGGGATGGGGACTACCAACTACAATGAGCAGTTCTTC
.	TRBJ2-1	TRBV7-9	.	CASTPRSPPGGIYNEQFF	TGTGCCAGCACTCCCAGATCCCCGCCCGGGGGTATATACAATGAGCAGTTCTTC
.	TRBJ1-5	TRBV19	few	CASTPLVQGTNQPQHF	TGTGCCAGTACTCCCCTAGTCCAGGGGACGAATCAGCCCCAGCATTTT
TRBD1	TRBJ1-1	TRBV11-2	.	CASSGDRVGEAFF	TGTGCCAGCAGCGGGGACAGGGTCGGGGAAGCTTTCTTT
.	TRBJ2-1	TRBV29-1	.	CSTRGMFFEQFF	TGCAGCACGCGTGGGATGTTTTTTGAGCAGTTCTTC
.	TRBJ2-7	TRBV7-8	.	CASSLEGTTRRYEQYF	TGTGCCAGCAGCTTAGAGGGTACGACTAGGAGATACGAGCAGTACTTC
.	TRBJ2-1	TRBV6-1	.	CASSENRINEQFF	TGTGCCAGCAGTGAAAACAGAATCAATGAGCAGTTCTTC
.	TRBJ2-2	TRBV9	.	CASSSTGGGELFF	TGTGCCAGCAGCTCTACCGGGGGCGGGGAGCTGTTTTTT
TRBD2	TRBJ2-3	TRBV27	.	CASTPVAGGSTDTQYF	TGTGCCAGCACCCCAGTAGCGGGGGGGAGCACAGATACGCAGTATTTT
TRBD1	TRBJ2-3	TRBV10-3	once	CAISGQGRTDTQYF	TGTGCCATCAGCGGACAGGGGCGCACAGATACGCAGTATTTT